Shown below are 13 T cell receptor beta chains from a single sample sequenced in a study of blood T cell repertoires in COVID-19. Produced via immunoSEQ multiplex PCR; TCRdb's table is partial and in-frame only. The table records about 130,000 clones, about 80% of them present only once. The sequencing input was PBMCs or T cells enriched from blood (not recorded which). These TCRs come from a man aged 50 or older who had recovered from COVID-19.

The genes are TRBV18 and TRBJ1-1; D remains ambiguous. CDR1 KGHSH and CDR2 LQKENI come from the germline V gene. Trimming took off 3 bases at V and 0 bases at J, with 8 bases between the two ends. The CDR3 sequence is 14 residues long. The CDR3 coding sequence is TGTGCCAGCTCACCGGCAGAAATGAACACTGAAGCTTTCTTT. Its translation is CASSPAEMNTEAFF.

V usage is TRBV28 and J usage is TRBJ2-7; D is uncertain. The germline gives CDR1 MDHEN, CDR2 SYDVKM. V was shortened by 6 bases and J by 7 bases, with 10 bases between the two germline ends. There are 11 residues in the CDR3. As DNA, the CDR3 is TGTGCCAGCAGCCCTTTTTTAGAGCAGTACTTC. Protein sequence: CASSPFLEQYF.

The chain couples TRBV5-4 to TRBJ1-4; D is undetermined. V lost 1 base and J lost 8, with 9 bases in between. The germline V gene has CDR1 SGHNT and CDR2 YYREEE (reference sequence). The CDR3 runs 13 residues. The CDR3 spells CASSLNREEKLFF. The CDR3 DNA sequence: TGTGCCAGCAGCTTGAACCGCGAGGAAAAACTGTTTTTT.

Only a few counts were recorded for this clone. This sequence joins TRBV4-1 and TRBJ1-1; possible D gene TRBD1, 5 bases. CDR1 is MGHRA and CDR2 is YSYEKL in the germline V gene. V dropped 3 bases and J dropped 1 base, with 9 bases sitting between them. This CDR3 spans 14 amino acids. The CDR3 region is CASSQGLSNTEAFF. The DNA for the CDR3 is TGCGCCAGCAGCCAGGGACTTTCGAACACTGAAGCTTTCTTT.

V and J are TRBV5-1 and TRBJ2-3; 8 nucleotides line up with TRBD2. The junction had 4 bases not matched to a gene; V was cut back by 0 bases and J by 1 base. The CDR3 consists of 16 residues. The germline V gene has CDR1 SGHRS and CDR2 YFSETQ. The CDR3: CASSLGGSGGTDTQYF. CDR3 in DNA: TGCGCCAGCAGCTTGGGAGGTAGCGGGGGCACAGATACGCAGTATTTT.

V usage is TRBV18 and J usage is TRBJ2-7; TRBD1 matches at 9 bases. V trimming: 0 bases; J trimming: 6 bases; junction bases outside the gene matches: 3. Germline CDR1 reads KGHSH; CDR2 reads LQKENI. The CDR3 runs to 14 residues. In nucleotides, the CDR3 is TGTGCCAGCTCACCACCGGGACAGGGCTCCGAGCAGTACTTC. Its translation: CASSPPGQGSEQYF.

This chain joins TRBV21-1 and TRBJ2-2; TRBD2 is the table's D call, not checked against the DNA. TRBV21-1 is designated a pseudogene. The CDR3 loop spans 19 amino acids. CDR3 nucleotide sequence: TGTGCCAGCAGCAAACCGGGGACTAGCGGAGGAGGCGTCACCGGGGAGCTGTTTTTT. Translated, it gives CASSKPGTSGGGVTGELFF.

The chain joins TRBV5-5 to TRBJ1-4, with 9 nucleotides matching TRBD1. This CDR3 is built from 16 residues. Germline CDR1 and CDR2: SGHKS and YYEKEE (reference sequence). Germline trimming cut 4 bases from V and 0 bases from J; bases unmatched to any gene: 4. CDR3 sequence reads: CASSPDRGATNEKLFF. The CDR3 DNA reads as TGTGCCAGCAGCCCGGACAGGGGTGCAACTAATGAAAAACTGTTTTTT.

The genes are TRBV19 and TRBJ1-2; TRBD1 matches 7 bases. This CDR3 is built from 14 residues. V trimming: 8 bases; J trimming: 4 bases; junction bases outside the gene matches: 10. The germline CDR1 and CDR2 sequences are LNHDA and SQIVND (reference sequence). CDR3 DNA sequence: TGTGCCAGTCTCGACAGGGCGCGAGGCTATGGCTACACCTTC. Its protein is CASLDRARGYGYTF.

V gene TRBV5-6 combines with J gene TRBJ2-7; the D is unclear. V lost 2 bases, J lost 2 bases, and 11 bases lay in between. Germline CDR1 reads SGHDT; CDR2 reads YYEEEE. The CDR3 sequence is 14 residues long. CDR3 sequence reads: CASSFLTSTYEQYF. As DNA, the CDR3 is TGTGCCAGCAGCTTCCTGACATCTACCTACGAGCAGTACTTC.

The chain employs TRBV19 and TRBJ1-6; TRBD1 matches at 9 bases. This CDR3 is 16 amino acids long. Looked up from germline, CDR1 is LNHDA and CDR2 is SQIVND (reference sequence). The ends lost 5 bases at V and 9 bases at J; junction bases unmatched: 11. The DNA for the CDR3 is TGTGCCAGTAGTCACCGGGACAGGGTGAGTGGTTCACCCCTCCACTTT. Its translation: CASSHRDRVSGSPLHF.

The chain links TRBV4-3 to TRBJ1-6, with D tentatively TRBD1 (6 bases). V was shortened by 4 bases and J by 6 bases, with 13 bases between the two germline ends. Germline V CDR1 and CDR2: LGHNA, YSLEER. This CDR3 region has 15 residues. The CDR3 sequence: CASSPGHGRNSPLHF. The CDR3 DNA follows: TGCGCCAGCAGCCCGGGACATGGGCGTAATTCACCCCTCCACTTT.

The V gene is TRBV2, the J gene TRBJ2-5; a weak D match, TRBD1 (6 bases). Germline V gives CDR1 SNHLY, CDR2 FYNNEI. V lost 5 bases and J lost 0, with 16 bases in between. The CDR3 consists of 16 residues. CDR3 protein: CASSPREGEYQETQYF. CDR3 DNA sequence: TGTGCCAGCAGTCCCCGCGAGGGGGAGTACCAAGAGACCCAGTACTTC.